The rows below give T cell receptor beta chains drawn from one sample of a study of cytomegalovirus exposure and HLA in healthy donors. Sequenced by immunoSEQ multiplex PCR; TCRdb stores in-frame clones only, minus some. The sample has over 100,000 clones, roughly 83% seen once. Input material: PBMCs. These receptors originate from a man aged 35-49 years in good health and CMV-seronegative. Both conserved end residues are part of each CDR3. D genes are given only for firm matches. Size values are once, few and many counts, or a class for expanded clones, and some rows have none.

>-|-|TRBJ1-3|TRBV11-3
TGTGCCAGCAGCCAAGGGGCGGGGGCCTCTGGAAACACCATATATTTT
CASSQGAGASGNTIYF
>-|-|TRBJ1-1|TRBV6-6
TGTGCCAGCAGGGGAAAGAGGGTCACTGAAGCTTTCTTT
CASRGKRVTEAFF
>TRBD1|-|TRBJ1-5|TRBV27
TGTGCCAGCCGAGATCCGGGGACAGTTCAGCCCCAGCATTTT
CASRDPGTVQPQHF
>TRBD2|few|TRBJ2-1|TRBV7-2
TGTGCCAGCAGCCAATCCAGTAGCGGGGGCCTCTACAATGAGCAGTTCTTC
CASSQSSSGGLYNEQFF
>TRBD1|-|TRBJ1-2|TRBV6-1
TGTGCCAGCAGTGTCGCGACAGGGGTGTCAGCTGGCTACACCTTC
CASSVATGVSAGYTF
>-|once|TRBJ1-4|TRBV2
TGTGCCAGCCGAGCACCCCCCTTAACAACTAATGAAAAACTGTTTTTT
CASRAPPLTTNEKLFF
>TRBD2|-|TRBJ2-1|TRBV7-9
TGTGCCAGCAGGTATTATAGCGGGGGCCGTGGAGATGAGCAGTTCTTC
CASRYYSGGRGDEQFF
>TRBD1|few|TRBJ2-5|TRBV4-3
TGCGCCAGCAGCCAACGACAGGGAGAGACCCAGTACTTC
CASSQRQGETQYF
>-|-|TRBJ1-4|TRBV29-1
TGCAGCGTAAATCCCGGGACTAATGAAAAACTGTTTTTT
CSVNPGTNEKLFF
>TRBD1|-|TRBJ2-3|TRBV5-1
TGCGCCAGCAGCTTGGACACAGGGGGAGCGACAGATACGCAGTATTTT
CASSLDTGGATDTQYF
>TRBD2|-|TRBJ2-2|TRBV5-6
TGTGCCAGCAGCTTTACTAGCGGGGGGGCCGATGGGGAGCTGTTTTTT
CASSFTSGGADGELFF
>TRBD1|-|TRBJ2-5|TRBV18
TGTGCCAGCTCAGAGACAGGGGGCATTGAGACCCAGTACTTC
CASSETGGIETQYF
>-|-|TRBJ1-5|TRBV9
TGTGCCAGCAGCGGTGGGTCGGACTTCAATCAGCCCCAGCATTTT
CASSGGSDFNQPQHF
>-|-|TRBJ1-1|TRBV25-1
TGTGCCAGCACCAGGGGTGGGAACACTGAAGCTTTCTTT
CASTRGGNTEAFF
>-|-|TRBJ1-1|TRBV5-1
TGCGCCAGCAGCCCTAGACCGATCGGGGACACTGAAGCTTTCTTT
CASSPRPIGDTEAFF
>-|-|TRBJ1-4|TRBV30
TGTGCCTGGAGGAAAAGGAGGGCTTCTAATGAAAAACTGTTTTTT
CAWRKRRASNEKLFF
>TRBD1|once|TRBJ2-7|TRBV5-1
TGCGCCAGCAGCTCAGAGGGACAGGGGTTATCAGGGCAGTACTTC
CASSSEGQGLSGQYF
>TRBD1|once|TRBJ1-2|TRBV6-1
TGTGCCAGCAGTGCCCCGACAGGGCGGTATGGCTACACCTTC
CASSAPTGRYGYTF
>-|once|TRBJ1-6|TRBV7-9
TGTGCCGGCAGCTTAGTCCGTCTTGATAATTCACCCCTCCACTTT
CAGSLVRLDNSPLHF
>-|once|TRBJ2-7|TRBV30
TGTGCCTGGAGTGTAAGGAGTAACGAGCAGTACTTC
CAWSVRSNEQYF
>TRBD1|few|TRBJ1-5|TRBV4-3
TGCGCCAGCAGCCAAGAATGGACAGGGGGCTCCCAGCCCCAGCATTTT
CASSQEWTGGSQPQHF
>TRBD1|-|TRBJ2-1|TRBV7-9
TGTGCCAGCAGCTTGGGCAGGGGGCTAGACAATGAGCAGTTCTTC
CASSLGRGLDNEQFF
>-|-|TRBJ1-1|TRBV13
TGTGCCAGCCAGGCAGGGGACACTGAAGCTTTCTTT
CASQAGDTEAFF
>-|-|TRBJ2-3|TRBV9
TGTGCCAGCAGCGTTCGAGGAGGGGGCACAGATACGCAGTATTTT
CASSVRGGGTDTQYF
>-|-|TRBJ1-1|TRBV7-2
TGTGCCAGCAGCCCACAGGGATTGAACACTGAAGCTTTCTTT
CASSPQGLNTEAFF
>-|-|TRBJ1-1|TRBV5-6
TGTGCCAGCAGCATCGGACAGCAGAACACTGAAGCTTTCTTT
CASSIGQQNTEAFF
>TRBD1|-|TRBJ1-1|TRBV19
TGTGCCAGTAGTAACGACCGGGACAGGTTGAACACTGAAGCTTTCTTT
CASSNDRDRLNTEAFF
>-|-|TRBJ2-7|TRBV12-5
TGTGCTAGTGGTTTAGGGACACACTACGAGCAGTACTTC
CASGLGTHYEQYF
>-|-|TRBJ1-2|TRBV9
TGTGCCAGCAGCGAGGGGTGGGGCAACTATGGCTACACCTTC
CASSEGWGNYGYTF
>-|-|TRBJ1-2|TRBV5-6
TGTGCCAGCAGCTCGACAGAGATCTATGGCTACACCTTC
CASSSTEIYGYTF
>TRBD2|-|TRBJ2-1|TRBV9
TGTGCCAGCGGAGTGGGGGGGTACAATGAGCAGTTCTTC
CASGVGGYNEQFF
>TRBD1|-|TRBJ2-7|TRBV19
TGTGCCAGTAGTACACCCGGGACAGGGCAGTACGAGCAGTACTTC
CASSTPGTGQYEQYF
>TRBD1|few|TRBJ1-5|TRBV5-6
TGTGCCAGCAGTCGGACAGGGGGGTTTTATAGCAATCAGCCCCAGCATTTT
CASSRTGGFYSNQPQHF
>TRBD2|-|TRBJ2-5|TRBV19
TGTGCCAGTAGTTGGTGGCGGGGGGCCTCAGTTGAGACCCAGTACTTC
CASSWWRGASVETQYF
>TRBD2|-|TRBJ2-3|TRBV9
TGTGCCAGCAGCCCAGGGACTAGCGGGGGAAACACAGATACGCAGTATTTT
CASSPGTSGGNTDTQYF
>-|-|TRBJ1-2|TRBV6-1
TGTGCCAGCAGTGAACAGGGCGCCTATGGCTACACCTTC
CASSEQGAYGYTF
>TRBD1|-|TRBJ1-1|TRBV7-3
TGTGCCAGCAGCCCACAGGGGGCGCGGGGCACTGAAGCTTTCTTT
CASSPQGARGTEAFF
>TRBD1|-|TRBJ1-4|TRBV18
TGTGCCAGCTCACCACCTAACAGGGGCACTAATGAAAAACTGTTTTTT
CASSPPNRGTNEKLFF
>TRBD2|-|TRBJ2-4|TRBV4-1
TGCGCCAGCAGCCAAGATCCCAATACGGCTAGCGGGGGGGCGGACATTCAGTACTTC
CASSQDPNTASGGADIQYF
>TRBD1|once|TRBJ1-1|TRBV29-1
TGCAGCGGGACAGGACAGGGTGGGGGCACTGAAGCTTTCTTT
CSGTGQGGGTEAFF
>TRBD2|-|TRBJ2-5|TRBV25-1
TGTGCCAGCAGTATCCTAGCGGGGAGGGAGACCCAGTACTTC
CASSILAGRETQYF
>-|-|TRBJ1-1|TRBV7-2
TGTGCCAGCAGCTTAAAGGGGTTGAGGGAAGCTTTCTTT
CASSLKGLREAFF
>-|-|TRBJ1-6|TRBV18
TGTGCCAGCTCACCACAGACTCGGGACTTTAATTCACCCCTCCACTTT
CASSPQTRDFNSPLHF
>-|-|TRBJ1-2|TRBV6-1
TGTGCCAGCAACACCCAGAGCGGGGGGTGGGTAGGCTACACCTTC
CASNTQSGGWVGYTF